The clone carrying this T cell receptor (beta chain) was counted ten times or more. These data belong to a study of neurological immune-mediated disorders. The J segment lost 8 bases and the V segment lost 3 bases, leaving 8 bases of the junction unmatched. This CDR3 is built from 15 residues. By 5'RACE with 10-nucleotide random UMIs, the cDNA was made. MiXCR, run by TCRdb on the 5' RACE reads, gives a single entry per CDR3 protein. In the table there are about 48,000 distinct CDR3 sequences, around a tenth of which are singletons. Input material: PBMCs. The receptor comes from a middle-aged woman with HTLV-1-associated myelopathy (HAM/TSP). The chain employs TRBV12-3 or TRBV12-4 and TRBJ2-1, with 9 bases fitting TRBD2. As DNA, the CDR3 is TGTGCCAGCAGTTTGGGGCGGGGGGGCGATTATGAGCAGTTCTTC. It translates to CASSLGRGGDYEQFF.